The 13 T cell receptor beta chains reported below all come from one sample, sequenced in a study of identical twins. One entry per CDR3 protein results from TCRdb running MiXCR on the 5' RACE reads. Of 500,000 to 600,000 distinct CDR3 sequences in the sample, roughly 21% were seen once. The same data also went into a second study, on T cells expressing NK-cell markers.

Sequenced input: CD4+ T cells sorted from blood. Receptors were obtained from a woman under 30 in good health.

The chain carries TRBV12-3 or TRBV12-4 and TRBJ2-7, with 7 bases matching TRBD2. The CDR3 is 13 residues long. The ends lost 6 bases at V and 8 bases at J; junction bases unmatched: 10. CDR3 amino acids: CASSATSLGKQYF. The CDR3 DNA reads TGTGCCAGCAGCGCGACTAGCTTAGGGAAGCAGTACTTC.

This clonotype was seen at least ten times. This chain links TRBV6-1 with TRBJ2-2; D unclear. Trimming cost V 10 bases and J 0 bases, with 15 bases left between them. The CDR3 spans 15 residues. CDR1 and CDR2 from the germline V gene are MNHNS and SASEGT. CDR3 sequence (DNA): TGTGCCACCGCCCGGGTCGCGACGAACACCGGGGAGCTGTTTTTT. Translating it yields CATARVATNTGELFF.

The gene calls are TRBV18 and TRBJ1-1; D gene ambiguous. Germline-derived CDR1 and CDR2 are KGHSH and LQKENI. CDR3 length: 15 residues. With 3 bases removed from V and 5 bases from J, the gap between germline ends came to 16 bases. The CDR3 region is CASSPLLDALTEAFF. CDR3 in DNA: TGTGCCAGCTCACCGCTCCTGGACGCTCTAACTGAAGCTTTCTTT.

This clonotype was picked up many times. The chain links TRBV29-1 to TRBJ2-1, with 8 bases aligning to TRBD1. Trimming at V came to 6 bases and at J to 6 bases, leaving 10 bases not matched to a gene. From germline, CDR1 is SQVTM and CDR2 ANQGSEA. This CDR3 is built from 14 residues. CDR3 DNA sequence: TGCAGCGTCGGTACAGGGGGATGGGGCAATGAGCAGTTCTTC. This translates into CSVGTGGWGNEQFF.

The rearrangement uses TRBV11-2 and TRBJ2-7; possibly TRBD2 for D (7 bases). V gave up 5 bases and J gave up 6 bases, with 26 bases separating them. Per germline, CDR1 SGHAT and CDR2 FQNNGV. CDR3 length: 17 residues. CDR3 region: CASSLPWAGALGVEQYF. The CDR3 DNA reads TGTGCCAGCAGCCTTCCTTGGGCGGGGGCCCTCGGTGTCGAGCAGTACTTC.

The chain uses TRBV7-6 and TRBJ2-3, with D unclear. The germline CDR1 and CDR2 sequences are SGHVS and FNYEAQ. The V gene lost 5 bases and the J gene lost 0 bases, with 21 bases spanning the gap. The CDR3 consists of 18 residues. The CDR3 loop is CASSVYYGHFSSTDTQYF. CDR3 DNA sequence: TGTGCCAGCAGCGTATACTATGGGCACTTCAGCAGCACAGATACGCAGTATTTT.

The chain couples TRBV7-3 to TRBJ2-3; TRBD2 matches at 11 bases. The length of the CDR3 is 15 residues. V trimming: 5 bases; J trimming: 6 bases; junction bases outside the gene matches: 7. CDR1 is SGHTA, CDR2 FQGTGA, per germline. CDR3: CASSRTSGGGDTQYF. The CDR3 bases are TGTGCCAGCAGCCGAACTAGCGGGGGTGGTGATACGCAGTATTTT.

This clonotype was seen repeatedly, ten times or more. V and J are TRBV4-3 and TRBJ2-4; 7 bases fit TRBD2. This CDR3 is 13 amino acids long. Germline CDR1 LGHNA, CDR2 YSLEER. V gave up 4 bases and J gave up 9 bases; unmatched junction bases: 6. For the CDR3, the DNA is TGCGCCAGCAGCCGACTAGCTAGTGGCATTCAGTACTTC. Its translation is CASSRLASGIQYF.

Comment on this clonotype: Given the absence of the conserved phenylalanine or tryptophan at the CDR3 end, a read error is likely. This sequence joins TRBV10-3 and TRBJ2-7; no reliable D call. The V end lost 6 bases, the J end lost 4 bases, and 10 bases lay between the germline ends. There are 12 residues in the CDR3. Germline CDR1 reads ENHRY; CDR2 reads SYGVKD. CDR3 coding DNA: TGTGCCATCAGGGGCACCATATACGAGCAGTACATC. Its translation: CAIRGTIYEQYI.

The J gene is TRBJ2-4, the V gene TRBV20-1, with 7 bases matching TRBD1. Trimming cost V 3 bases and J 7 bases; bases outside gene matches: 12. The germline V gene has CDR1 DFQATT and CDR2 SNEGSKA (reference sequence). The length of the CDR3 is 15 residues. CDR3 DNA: TGCAGTGCTAGTGGGGACAGAGGTCGTTCCAACATTCAGTACTTC. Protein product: CSASGDRGRSNIQYF.

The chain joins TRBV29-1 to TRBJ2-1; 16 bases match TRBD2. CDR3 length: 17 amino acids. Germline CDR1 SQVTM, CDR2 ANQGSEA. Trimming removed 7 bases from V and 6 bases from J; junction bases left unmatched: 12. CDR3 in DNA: TGCAGCGCCTACCTAGGGACTAGCGGGGGGGCGGGCAATGAGCAGTTCTTC. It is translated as CSAYLGTSGGAGNEQFF.

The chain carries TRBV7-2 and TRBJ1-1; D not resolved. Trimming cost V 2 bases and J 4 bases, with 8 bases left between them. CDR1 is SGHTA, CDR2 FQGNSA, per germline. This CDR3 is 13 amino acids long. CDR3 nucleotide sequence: TGTGCCAGCAGCTTAATTGGAAGCACTGAAGCTTTCTTT. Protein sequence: CASSLIGSTEAFF.

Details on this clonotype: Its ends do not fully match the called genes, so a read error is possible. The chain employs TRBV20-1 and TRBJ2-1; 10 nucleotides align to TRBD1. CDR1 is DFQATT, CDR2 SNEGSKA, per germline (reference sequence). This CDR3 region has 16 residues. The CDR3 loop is CSARDRGRGLANEQFF. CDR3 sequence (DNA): TGCAGTGCGAGAGACAGGGGGCGCGGGTTGGCAAATGAGCAGTTCTTC.